Detailed here is one T cell receptor beta chain. What it recognizes is unknown. The data stem from a study of cytomegalovirus exposure and HLA in healthy donors. Study results and limitations: With further analysis later on, most CMV-associated TCR beta chains appeared HLA-restricted.

Between the trimmed V and J ends, which lost 4 bases and 5 bases, there was a span of 18 bases. Per germline, CDR1 MNHEY and CDR2 SMNVEV (reference sequence). The CDR3 consists of 15 residues. Use of 60 Vbeta and 13 Jbeta primers characterized the PCR. Some clones are missing from TCRdb's copy, which holds only in-frame ones; the method was immunoSEQ multiplex PCR. The data contain 150,000 to 200,000 clones, under 90% of them seen just once; the ten biggest clones take up around 5%. The clonotype originates from a man in his thirties or forties in good health and CMV-seronegative. The source material was PBMCs. V and J are TRBV27 and TRBJ2-7, with D perhaps TRBD2 (6 bases). The CDR3 here is CASSSRGPWDDEQYF. In DNA, the CDR3 is TGTGCCAGCAGTTCGCGGGGACCCTGGGACGACGAGCAGTACTTC.